Given below is one TCR beta chain in context. These data are taken from a study of OX40 agonist ivuxolimab in advanced cancers. The CDR3 sequence is 14 residues long. Germline-derived CDR1 and CDR2 are SGHNT and YENEEA. V was cut by 0 bases and J by 6 bases, with 9 bases left in between. Clones were sequenced by immunoSEQ multiplex PCR, and TCRdb holds only the in-frame ones, with some missing. The table records over 20,000 clones, 84% of them present only once. The rearrangement joins TRBV11-3 to TRBJ2-1; a weak D match, TRBD2 (6 bases). The material was CD4+ or CD8+ T cells sorted from blood, obtained in a trial of the OX40 agonist ivuxolimab. The receptor was isolated from an adult with an advanced solid tumor such as melanoma, head and neck, liver or kidney cancer. The CDR3 sequence: CASSLEGLRNEQFF. Here the CDR3 DNA reads TGTGCCAGCAGCTTAGAGGGACTGCGCAATGAGCAGTTCTTC.